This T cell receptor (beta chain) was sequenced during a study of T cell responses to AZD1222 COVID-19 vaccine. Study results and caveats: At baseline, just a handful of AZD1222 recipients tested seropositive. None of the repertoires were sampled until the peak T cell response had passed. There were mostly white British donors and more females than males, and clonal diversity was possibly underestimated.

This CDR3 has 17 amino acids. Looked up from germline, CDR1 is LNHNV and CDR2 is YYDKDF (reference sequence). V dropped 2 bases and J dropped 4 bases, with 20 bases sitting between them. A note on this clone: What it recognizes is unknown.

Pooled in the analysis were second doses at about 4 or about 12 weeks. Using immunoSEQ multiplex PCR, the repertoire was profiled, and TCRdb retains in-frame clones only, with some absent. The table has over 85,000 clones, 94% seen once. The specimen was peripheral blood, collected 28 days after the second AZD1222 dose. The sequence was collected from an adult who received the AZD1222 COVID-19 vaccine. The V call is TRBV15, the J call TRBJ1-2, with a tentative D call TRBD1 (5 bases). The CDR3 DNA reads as TGTGCCACCAGCAGATCAACCCGACAGTTCTTAGCCTATGGCTACACCTTC. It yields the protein CATSRSTRQFLAYGYTF.